This TCR beta chain was obtained from a study of blood T cell repertoires in COVID-19. Study context: Acute and convalescent COVID-19 samples came from the United States, Italy and Spain. PBMCs, B-cell-depleted T cells, or T cells provided the cDNA or gDNA that made up the material.

From germline, CDR1 is GTSNPN and CDR2 SVGIG (reference sequence). This CDR3 is built from 14 residues. Germline trimming cut 2 bases from V and 5 bases from J; bases unmatched to any gene: 4. The sample holds one count of this clone. In the authors' methods: Amplified reference gene primers provided the basis for estimating nucleated cell counts. Profiled with immunoSEQ multiplex PCR; TCRdb holds only in-frame clones, not every one. V, J and clone size are taken as reported in that table, and D and trimming were inferred from the DNA itself. The sample consists of about 43,000 clones, roughly 91% of them appearing once.

The chain has TRBV30 and TRBJ1-3, with TRBD1 matching over 9 bases. This TCR was recovered from a human donor in a cohort sampled during active COVID-19. Sequenced input: peripheral blood. The CDR3 bases are TGTGCCTGGAGTATTGGGACAGGGAGAAACACCATATATTTT. Amino acids: CAWSIGTGRNTIYF.